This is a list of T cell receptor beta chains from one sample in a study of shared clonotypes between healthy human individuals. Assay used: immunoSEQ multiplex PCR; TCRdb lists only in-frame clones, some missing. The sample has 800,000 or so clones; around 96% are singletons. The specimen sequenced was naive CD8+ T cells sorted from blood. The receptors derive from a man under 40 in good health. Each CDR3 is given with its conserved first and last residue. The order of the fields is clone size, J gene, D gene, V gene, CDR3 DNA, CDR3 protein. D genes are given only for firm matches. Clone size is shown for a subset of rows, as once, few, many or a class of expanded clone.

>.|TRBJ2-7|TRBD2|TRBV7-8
TGTGCCAGCGCCCCCGGACTAGCCTCTTCCTACGAGCAGTACTTC
CASAPGLASSYEQYF
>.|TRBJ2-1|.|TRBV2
TGTGCCAGCAGTGGAGCCTTTGACCGGAGCTCCTACAATGAGCAGTTCTTC
CASSGAFDRSSYNEQFF
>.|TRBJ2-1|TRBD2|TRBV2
TGTGCCAGCAGTGATGGACTAGCGGGGGGCTACAATGAGCAGTTCTTC
CASSDGLAGGYNEQFF
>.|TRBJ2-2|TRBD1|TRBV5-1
TGCGCCAGCAGCTTCACAGGGACAGGGATCGACACCGGGGAGCTGTTTTTT
CASSFTGTGIDTGELFF
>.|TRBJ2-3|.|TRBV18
TGTGCCAGCTCACTAAGAGCGGGTCGGAGGGGAGATACGCAGTATTTT
CASSLRAGRRGDTQYF
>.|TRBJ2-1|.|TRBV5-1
TGCGCCAGCAGCTTTGCGTCGGGTGAGCAGTTCTTC
CASSFASGEQFF
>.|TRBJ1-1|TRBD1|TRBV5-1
TGCGCCAGCGGGGCTGCAGGGGGCTCCACTGAAGCTTTCTTT
CASGAAGGSTEAFF
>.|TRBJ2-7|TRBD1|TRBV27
TGTGCCAGCAGTACAACCACGGACAGGGGTACCTACGAGCAGTACTTC
CASSTTTDRGTYEQYF
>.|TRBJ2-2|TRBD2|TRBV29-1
TGCAGCGTTGAAGGTGGGGGACTAGCATATACTCCCGGGGAGCTGTTTTTT
CSVEGGGLAYTPGELFF
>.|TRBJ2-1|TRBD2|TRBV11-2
TGTGCCAGCAGATCGCTCGGCGGGAGGGGCTACAATGAGCAGTTCTTC
CASRSLGGRGYNEQFF
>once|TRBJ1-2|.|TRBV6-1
TGTGCCAGCAGTGAGGGTCGGCGAGCTGGCTACACCTTC
CASSEGRRAGYTF
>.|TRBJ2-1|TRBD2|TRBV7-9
TGTGCCAGCAGCTTAGAGGGCGGGAGGCCGCAGTTCTTC
CASSLEGGRPQFF
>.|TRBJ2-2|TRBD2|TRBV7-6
TGTGCCAGCAGCTTAGGGGGCGGGAGGGCCACCGGGGAGCTGTTTTTT
CASSLGGGRATGELFF
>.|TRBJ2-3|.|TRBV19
TGTGCCAGTACCTGGTGGGATTTCACAGATACGCAGTATTTT
CASTWWDFTDTQYF
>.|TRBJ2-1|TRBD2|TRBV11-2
TGTGCCAGCAGCCTACACACGACTAGCGGATTTAATGAGCAGTTCTTC
CASSLHTTSGFNEQFF
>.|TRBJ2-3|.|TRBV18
TGTGCCAGCTCACCACCCGAAAGCACAGATACGCAGTATTTT
CASSPPESTDTQYF
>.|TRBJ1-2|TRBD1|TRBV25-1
TGTGCCAGCTTGGACAGGGGGTCTTACTATGGCTACACCTTC
CASLDRGSYYGYTF
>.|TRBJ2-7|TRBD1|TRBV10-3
TGTGCCATCAGTGGGGCAGGGGGCTACCACGAGCAGTACTTC
CAISGAGGYHEQYF
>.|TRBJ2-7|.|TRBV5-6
TGTGCCAGCATCGGGACGGATTCCTACGAGCAGTACTTC
CASIGTDSYEQYF
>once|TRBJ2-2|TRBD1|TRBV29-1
TGCAGCGTTGAAGTGGACAGGGTGGGCACCGGGGAGCTGTTTTTT
CSVEVDRVGTGELFF
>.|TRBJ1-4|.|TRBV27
TGTGCCAGCAAGCGGTGGGGTGAAAAACTGTTTTTT
CASKRWGEKLFF
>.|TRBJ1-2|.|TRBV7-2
TGTGCCAGCAGCTTACGGTTTTCAGCCGATTACTATGGCTACACCTTC
CASSLRFSADYYGYTF
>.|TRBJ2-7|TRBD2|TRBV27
TGTGCCAGCAGTCAAACGGGACTAGCTCTGAACTACGAGCAGTACTTC
CASSQTGLALNYEQYF
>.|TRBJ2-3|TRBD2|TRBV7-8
TGTGCCAGCAGCTTATTCCAGCGGGAGGCAGATACGCAGTATTTT
CASSLFQREADTQYF
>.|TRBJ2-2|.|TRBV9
TGTGCCAGCAGCGTAGCTGGGGCCTCAGTCTGGGAGCTGTTTTTT
CASSVAGASVWELFF
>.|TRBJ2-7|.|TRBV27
TGTGCCAGCAGTTTAATGGGGCGCGGTACCTACGAGCAGTACTTC
CASSLMGRGTYEQYF
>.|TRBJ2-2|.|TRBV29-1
TGCAGCGTCCTCGGCGGGGACACCGGGGAGCTGTTTTTT
CSVLGGDTGELFF
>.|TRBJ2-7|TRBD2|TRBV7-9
TGTGCCAGCAGCGCCTTAGCGGGGGAGCAGTACTTC
CASSALAGEQYF
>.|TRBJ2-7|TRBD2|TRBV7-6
TGTGCCAGCAGCCTAGAAGCGGGAGTAGTTTACGAGCAGTACTTC
CASSLEAGVVYEQYF
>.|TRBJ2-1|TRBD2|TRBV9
TGTGCCAGCAGCGGGCACGGACTAGCGGGACCTACCGATGAGCAGTTCTTC
CASSGHGLAGPTDEQFF
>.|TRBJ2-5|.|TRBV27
TGTGCCAGCAGTTTTGCGGCGGGGTACCAAGAGACCCAGTACTTC
CASSFAAGYQETQYF
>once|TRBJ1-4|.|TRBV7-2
TGTGCCAGCAGCTTAATCTCAGAGGGGTCCGATGAAAAACTGTTTTTT
CASSLISEGSDEKLFF
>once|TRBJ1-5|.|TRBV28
TGTGCCAGCAGTCGGCGGTCATATAGCAATCAGCCCCAGCATTTT
CASSRRSYSNQPQHF
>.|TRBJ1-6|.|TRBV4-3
TGCGCCAGCAGCGAACGAGAGGGGGACTCACCCCTCCACTTT
CASSEREGDSPLHF
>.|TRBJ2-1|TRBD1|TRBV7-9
TGTGCCAGCAGCTTAGTCAGGGGGAATGAGCAGTTCTTC
CASSLVRGNEQFF
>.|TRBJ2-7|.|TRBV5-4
TGTGCCAGCAGCTTGTCGAGCTACGAGCAGTACTTC
CASSLSSYEQYF
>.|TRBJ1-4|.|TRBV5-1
TGCGCCAGCAGCTTGGGCTCCCCGGGGTTCAATGAAAAACTGTTTTTT
CASSLGSPGFNEKLFF
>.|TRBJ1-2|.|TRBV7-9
TGTGCCAGCAACGAGGAACTGATAGGCTACACCTTC
CASNEELIGYTF
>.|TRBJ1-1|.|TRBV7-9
TGTGCCAGCAGCCACAACCAGGGGATGAACACTGAAGCTTTCTTT
CASSHNQGMNTEAFF
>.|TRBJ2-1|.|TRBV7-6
TGTGCCAGCAGCTCGACTAGTTCCTACAATGAGCAGTTCTTC
CASSSTSSYNEQFF
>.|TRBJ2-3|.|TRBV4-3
TGCGCCAGCAGCCAAGACAGCTATGGGGGACGGGATACGCAGTATTTT
CASSQDSYGGRDTQYF
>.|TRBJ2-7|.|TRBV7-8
TGTGCCAGCAGCTTAACTTGGGGCCACGAGCAGTACTTC
CASSLTWGHEQYF
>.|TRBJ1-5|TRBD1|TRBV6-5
TGTGCCACCGGGGACAGTTATAATCAGCCCCAGCATTTT
CATGDSYNQPQHF
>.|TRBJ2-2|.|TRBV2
TGTGCCAGCAAGGGGGAACGGTTGGCCGGGGAGCTGTTTTTT
CASKGERLAGELFF
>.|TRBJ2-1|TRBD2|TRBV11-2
TGTGCCAGCAGACTAGCCATTATAGCGGGAGCAACCTACAATGAGCAGTTCTTC
CASRLAIIAGATYNEQFF
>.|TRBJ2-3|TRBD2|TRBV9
TGTGCCAGCACCAGGAGCGGGGGGACCTCGGATACGCAGTATTTT
CASTRSGGTSDTQYF
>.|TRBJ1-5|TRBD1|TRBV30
TGTGCCTGGAGTCCCGGACAGGGGAAGGGACAGCCCCAGCATTTT
CAWSPGQGKGQPQHF
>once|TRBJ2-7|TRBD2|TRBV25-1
TGTGCCAGCAGTGAATTAGCTAGCGGGAGGGCCCACGAGCAGTACTTC
CASSELASGRAHEQYF
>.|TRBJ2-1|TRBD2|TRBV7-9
TGTGCCAGCAGCTTGGGGGTTACTAGCGGGAATGAGCAGTTCTTC
CASSLGVTSGNEQFF
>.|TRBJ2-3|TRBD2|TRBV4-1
TGCGCCAGCAGCCAAGGACTAGCGGGCGCAGATACGCAGTATTTT
CASSQGLAGADTQYF
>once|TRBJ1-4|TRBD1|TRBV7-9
TGTGCCAGCACCAGGGGGATAGGGGGCATGGATGAAAAACTGTTTTTT
CASTRGIGGMDEKLFF
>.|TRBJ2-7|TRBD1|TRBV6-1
TGTGCCAGCAGTGATATAGGACAGGCCTACGAGCAGTACTTC
CASSDIGQAYEQYF
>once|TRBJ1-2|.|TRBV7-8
TGTGCCAGCAGCTTAGCCCGGTCGGCTGGCTACACCTTC
CASSLARSAGYTF
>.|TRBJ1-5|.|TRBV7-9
TGTGCCAGCAGCGTACCAGGGCTCAATCAGCCCCAGCATTTT
CASSVPGLNQPQHF
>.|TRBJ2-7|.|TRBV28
TGTGCCAGCAGGCCCCGGGACGGAACCTACGAGCAGTACTTC
CASRPRDGTYEQYF
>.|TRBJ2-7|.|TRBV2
TGTGCCAGCAGTGAATCGGCAGGGGGGTTCCACGAGCAGTACTTC
CASSESAGGFHEQYF
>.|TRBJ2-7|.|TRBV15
TGTGCCACCAGCAGAGGCAGGTTCGAATACGAGCAGTACTTC
CATSRGRFEYEQYF
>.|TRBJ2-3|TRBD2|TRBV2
TGTGCCAGCAGTGAAATAGCGGGGTCCTACACAGATACGCAGTATTTT
CASSEIAGSYTDTQYF
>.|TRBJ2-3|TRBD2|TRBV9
TGTGCCAGCAGTCTCGCGGGAGGCGGGGCAGATACGCAGTATTTT
CASSLAGGGADTQYF